This T cell receptor (beta chain) was recovered during a study of Ad26.COV2.S vaccination and SARS-CoV-2 variants. Libraries were prepared by immunoSEQ multiplex PCR; TCRdb keeps only in-frame clonotypes and omits some of them. The top ten clones hold 5% to 6.5% of a sample with more than 150,000 clones, 70% to 90% of them seen once. This material consisted of peripheral blood, taken after recovery from COVID-19. The TCR comes from a human donor who had recovered from COVID-19.

CDR3 sequence: CASSPWTGGGYGYTF. The CDR3 DNA sequence: TGCGCCAGCAGCCCCTGGACAGGGGGCGGCTATGGCTACACCTTC. The rearrangement joins TRBV4-1 to TRBJ1-2; 11 nucleotides agree with TRBD1. This CDR3 contains 15 residues. V was clipped by 4 bases and J by 4 bases; unmatched bases: 5. The germline gives CDR1 MGHRA, CDR2 YSYEKL.